These 3 T cell receptor beta chains were all obtained from the same sample, sequenced in a study of blood T cell repertoires in COVID-19. Measured with immunoSEQ multiplex PCR; TCRdb has only the in-frame clones, and not every one. The sample gives around 240,000 clones, 65% to 90% of which show up once; around 6.8% is in the top ten. Sequencing was done on a sample of peripheral blood. The receptors derive from a woman aged 45-65 years with acute or convalescent COVID-19.

The table lists this clone with a count of one. The chain links TRBV15 to TRBJ1-1; D may be TRBD1 (5 bases). Germline assignment: CDR1 LNHNV and CDR2 YYDKDF (reference sequence). This CDR3 is 17 amino acids long. With 4 bases removed from V and 5 bases from J, the gap between germline ends came to 23 bases. This CDR3 is CATSTDRGLGRWTEAFF. For the CDR3, the DNA is TGTGCCACCAGCACAGACAGAGGACTAGGGCGATGGACTGAAGCTTTCTTT.

This chain connects TRBV5-6 to TRBJ2-3; the D is unclear. The CDR3 length is 18 residues. Trimming left V 1 base short and J 0 bases short, with 18 bases between. Germline assignment: CDR1 SGHDT and CDR2 YYEEEE. CDR3 in amino acids: CASSLNRELYSSTDTQYF. The CDR3 DNA follows: TGTGCCAGCAGCTTGAACAGAGAACTCTACTCTAGCACAGATACGCAGTATTTT.

J is TRBJ2-7 and V is TRBV5-8; 9 bases align to TRBD2. The CDR3 consists of 15 residues. V shed 4 bases and J 1 base; nucleotides not matched to a gene: 6. Germline V gene lookup returns CDR1 SGHTS and CDR2 YDEGEE. This CDR3 is CASSASGGISYEQYF. In DNA, the CDR3 is TGTGCCAGCAGCGCCAGCGGGGGGATTTCCTACGAGCAGTACTTC.